These T cell receptor beta chains were read from a single sample in a study of Graves' ophthalmopathy and Graves' hyperthyroidism. Using its own MiXCR run on the multiplex PCR reads, TCRdb lists one record per CDR3 protein. In the table there are 200,000 to 250,000 distinct CDR3 sequences, around a fifth of which are singletons. Sequencing was performed on peripheral blood. The receptors were gathered from a woman aged 50 to 60 with Graves' ophthalmopathy. Both conserved end residues are part of each CDR3. The order of the fields is D gene, J gene, CDR3 length, V gene, clone size, CDR3 DNA, CDR3 protein. A D gene is named only where the DNA matches it firmly. Not every row has a clone size; where given, it reads once, few, many or a size class.

>NA|TRBJ2-5|14|TRBV10-3|many
TGTGCCATCAGTGATGGGCCCCCCGGAGAGACCCAGTACTTC
CAISDGPPGETQYF
>NA|TRBJ2-2|17|TRBV6-2/TRBV6-3|NA
TGTGCCAGCAGAGGTTTGGGGGGCATTTTGGGCACCGGGGAGCTGTTTTTT
CASRGLGGILGTGELFF
>NA|TRBJ1-2|12|TRBV20-1|many
TGCAGTGCTAGGCGGGCGGCGAAGGGCTACACCTTC
CSARRAAKGYTF
>NA|TRBJ2-6|19|TRBV7-2|many
TGTGCCAGCAGCTTAGCGCTCCCATCCGGACCCTCTGGGGCCAACGTCCTGACTTTC
CASSLALPSGPSGANVLTF
>NA|TRBJ1-6|17|TRBV5-6|many
TGTGCCAGCAGATTGGGCCCGGTTGGCTCCTATAATTCACCCCTCCACTTT
CASRLGPVGSYNSPLHF
>NA|TRBJ2-4|16|TRBV14|many
TGTGCCAGCAGTCAATCGCCCGGGATTGCCAAAAACATTCAGTACTTC
CASSQSPGIAKNIQYF
>TRBD2|TRBJ2-7|15|TRBV11-2|NA
TGTGCCAGCAGCTTAGATATGCGGGAGGGCCTAGAGCAGTACTTC
CASSLDMREGLEQYF
>NA|TRBJ2-7|13|TRBV10-3|few
TGTGCCATCAATTCTGTTGGGAGGTCCGAGCAGTACTTC
CAINSVGRSEQYF
>TRBD2|TRBJ2-7|16|TRBV11-2|many
TGTGCCAGCAGCTTATCCCCCGGGACTACCTACTACGAGCAGTACTTC
CASSLSPGTTYYEQYF
>TRBD2|TRBJ2-7|15|TRBV20-1|many
TGCAGTGCTAGCCCGGGGGCTAGCGGGATTGGCGAGCAGTACTTC
CSASPGASGIGEQYF
>TRBD1|TRBJ2-7|13|TRBV19|many
TGTGCCACCTCCGGGACAGGGGGCTACGAGCAGTACTTC
CATSGTGGYEQYF
>TRBD1|TRBJ2-7|12|TRBV19|many
TGTGCCAGTAGCCAGGACAGGGTTGAGCAGTACTTC
CASSQDRVEQYF
>TRBD1|TRBJ2-7|14|TRBV12-3/TRBV12-4|NA
TGTGCCAGCACCCCACAGGGGACCTCCTACGAGCAGTACTTC
CASTPQGTSYEQYF
>TRBD1|TRBJ2-4|14|TRBV20-1|many
TGCAGTGCTAGAGAGGGGACAGGGGGAAACATTCAGTACTTC
CSAREGTGGNIQYF
>TRBD1|TRBJ1-1|18|TRBV6-4|many
TGTGCCAGCAGTCGACCCTGGACAGGGGGCGGGGGTAACACTGAAGCTTTCTTT
CASSRPWTGGGGNTEAFF
>NA|TRBJ1-5|14|TRBV19|many
TGTGCCAGTAGAAGGCAAGGCGGGGCTCAGCCCCAGCATTTT
CASRRQGGAQPQHF
>TRBD1|TRBJ2-7|12|TRBV29-1|many
TGCAGCGTTGAAGAAGACAGGGCCGAGCAGTACTTC
CSVEEDRAEQYF
>NA|TRBJ1-3|16|TRBV12-3/TRBV12-4|many
TGTGCCAGCAGTTTCGCCCAGTACTCTTCCGGAAACACCATATATTTT
CASSFAQYSSGNTIYF
>TRBD2|TRBJ2-5|14|TRBV6-5|many
TGTGCCAGCTCGGGACTAGCGGGACGAGAGACCCAGTACTTC
CASSGLAGRETQYF
>TRBD1|TRBJ1-6|15|TRBV5-5|NA
TGTGCCAGCAGCGCCGACAGGGTGGATAATTCACCCCTCCACTTT
CASSADRVDNSPLHF
>NA|TRBJ1-1|13|TRBV7-9|many
TGTGCCAGCAGCTTCGGGGTGGGAGGACGTGCTTTCTTT
CASSFGVGGRAFF
>NA|TRBJ1-6|16|TRBV6-1|NA
TGTGCCAGCACCTTTTCGGGACGTTACCTTAATTCACCCCTCCACTTT
CASTFSGRYLNSPLHF
>NA|TRBJ1-2|16|TRBV6-5|many
TGTGCCAGCAGTTACTCGATCAGGACCCGTAACTATGGCTACACCTTC
CASSYSIRTRNYGYTF
>NA|TRBJ2-5|17|TRBV28|few
TGTGCCAGCAGTTTATCATCCAGGGAAGAAATCCAAGAGACCCAGTACTTC
CASSLSSREEIQETQYF
>NA|TRBJ1-1|16|TRBV11-2|once
TGTGCCAGCAGCCCCCACCGATGGGGCAGAAACACTGAAGCTTTCTTT
CASSPHRWGRNTEAFF
>NA|TRBJ1-2|13|TRBV15|NA
TGTGCCACCAGCACGGATGGGGGAGGCGGCTACATCTTC
CATSTDGGGGYIF
>TRBD2|TRBJ2-3|14|TRBV5-1|many
TGCGCCAGCAGTCCGGGGGGAGGCACAGATACGCAGTATTTT
CASSPGGGTDTQYF
>NA|TRBJ2-2|15|TRBV6-5|many
TGTGCCAGCAGTTCCCTGACTAGAATTACCGGGGAGCTGTTTTTT
CASSSLTRITGELFF
>NA|TRBJ1-2|9|TRBV20-1|NA
TGCAGTGCTAGAGATGGCTACACCTTC
CSARDGYTF
>NA|TRBJ1-5|11|TRBV28|NA
TGTGCCAGCAGTTCGAGCAAGCCCCAGCATTTT
CASSSSKPQHF
>TRBD1|TRBJ2-7|14|TRBV12-3/TRBV12-4|many
TGTGCCAGCAGTTTGCACAGGGGGCACTACGAGCAGTACTTC
CASSLHRGHYEQYF
>TRBD1|TRBJ1-5|14|TRBV7-2|many
TGTGCCAGCAGCTTCCCAGGGGGCGTTCAGCCCCAGCATTTT
CASSFPGGVQPQHF
>NA|TRBJ1-6|15|TRBV14|many
TGTGCCAGCAGCCAGAGAGACAGCCGTTCTTCACCCCTCCACTTT
CASSQRDSRSSPLHF
>NA|TRBJ1-2|17|TRBV12-3/TRBV12-4|NA
TGTGCCAGCAGTCGACCGCTCTCTACAAGGGGACTGAGTGGCTACACCTTC
CASSRPLSTRGLSGYTF
>TRBD1|TRBJ1-1|15|TRBV2|many
TGTGCCAGCAGTTTTCCGGGACAGGGGGCCCTTGGAGCTTTCTTT
CASSFPGQGALGAFF
>TRBD1|TRBJ2-7|13|TRBV27|many
TGTGCCAGCAGTCGGACAGGGTTGCACGAGCAGTACTTC
CASSRTGLHEQYF
>TRBD1|TRBJ2-7|14|TRBV19|many
TGTGCCACTCAGCGACCGGGACAGACCTACGAGCAGTACTTC
CATQRPGQTYEQYF
>TRBD1|TRBJ1-2|15|TRBV20-1|many
TGCAGTGCTAGAATTATGGGACAGACGAACTATGGCTACACCTTC
CSARIMGQTNYGYTF
>NA|TRBJ2-7|13|TRBV28|many
TGTGCCAGCAGTTTAACAGGTTTAGGTGAGCAGTACTTC
CASSLTGLGEQYF
>TRBD1|TRBJ2-7|11|TRBV30|NA
TGTGCGGGACAGGGACAACTCGAGCAGTACTTC
CAGQGQLEQYF
>NA|TRBJ1-5|19|TRBV24-1|once
TGTGCCACCAGTGATTCATCGGGACACCTACCTTTTGGAAATCAGCCCCAGCATTTT
CATSDSSGHLPFGNQPQHF
>NA|TRBJ2-7|12|TRBV7-2|many
TGTGCCAGCAGCTCTTCTAGCATCGAGCAGTACTTC
CASSSSSIEQYF
>TRBD2|TRBJ2-7|14|TRBV5-1|once
TGCGCCAGCAGTCGTGGTGGGACTAGCAGCGAGCAGTACTTC
CASSRGGTSSEQYF
>NA|TRBJ1-5|15|TRBV28|many
TGTGCCAGCAGTTCCCCAGGGCGTAGCAATCAGCCCCAGCATTTT
CASSSPGRSNQPQHF
>NA|TRBJ1-1|16|TRBV6-1|many
TGTGCCAGCAAGGTTTTGAGTTCAACCACAAACACTGAAGCTTTCTTT
CASKVLSSTTNTEAFF
>TRBD2|TRBJ2-2|15|TRBV12-5|NA
TGTGCTAGTGGGGTGACTAGCGGGGGGACCGGGGAGCTGTTTTTT
CASGVTSGGTGELFF
>NA|TRBJ2-1|10|TRBV29-1|NA
TGCAGCGGGCGGCACAATGAGCAGTTCTTC
CSGRHNEQFF
>NA|TRBJ1-5|14|TRBV27|many
TGTGCCAGCAGTTTACGGACCACTAGTCAGCCCCAGCATTTT
CASSLRTTSQPQHF
>NA|TRBJ2-7|13|TRBV7-9|NA
TGTGCCAGCAGCCGCGCGGTAGCAGGCGAGCAGTACTTC
CASSRAVAGEQYF
>TRBD1|TRBJ1-1|13|TRBV9|many
TGTGCCAGCAGTGAGGGACAGGGAACTGAAGCTTCCTTT
CASSEGQGTEASF
>NA|TRBJ1-1|14|TRBV29-1|many
TGCAGCGTTGAAGGCTTGGGGGTCGGTACTGAAGCTTTCTTT
CSVEGLGVGTEAFF
>TRBD1|TRBJ2-7|14|TRBV7-3|NA
TGTGCCAGCAGCAGATCGGGACAGGGGGACGAGCAGTACTTC
CASSRSGQGDEQYF
>NA|TRBJ2-7|15|TRBV2|many
TGTGCCAGCAGTGAGATCCCCATGCTAGGGGACGAGCAGTACTTC
CASSEIPMLGDEQYF
>NA|TRBJ1-1|14|TRBV20-1|many
TGCAGTGCTAGGCCAGGCGGGTGGGCGACTGAAGCTTTCTTT
CSARPGGWATEAFF
>NA|TRBJ2-5|15|TRBV7-9|many
TGTGCCAGCAGAAGAACGGGATTGGGCCAAGAGACCCAGTACTTC
CASRRTGLGQETQYF
>NA|TRBJ1-2|13|TRBV20-1|NA
TGCAATGCTAGAGAAGGGGTAGCCTATGGCTACACCTTC
CNAREGVAYGYTF
>NA|TRBJ2-2|18|TRBV4-1|few
TGCGCCAGCAGCCTAGTATCCGGGACGTTCCTGATGACCGGGGAGCTGTTTTTT
CASSLVSGTFLMTGELFF
>NA|TRBJ2-7|14|TRBV29-1|many
TGCAGCGTTGAAGAGGGCAGGAGTCCCTACGAGCAGTACTTC
CSVEEGRSPYEQYF
>NA|TRBJ2-4|15|TRBV10-3|many
TGTGCCATCAGGCAAGACACACTAGCCAAAAACATTCAGTACTTC
CAIRQDTLAKNIQYF
>NA|TRBJ1-5|12|TRBV6-5|many
TGTGCCAGCAGTTTGGAGAATCAGCCCCAGCATTTT
CASSLENQPQHF